These 27 T cell receptor beta chains were all obtained from the same sample, sequenced in a study of T cell responses to AZD1222 COVID-19 vaccine. Generated by immunoSEQ multiplex PCR, the TCRdb table keeps only in-frame clones and is missing some. The sample lists about 150,000 clones; about 92% were seen once. The sample was peripheral blood, taken on day 0 of AZD1222 vaccination. These receptors were taken from an adult in good health.

This rearrangement joins TRBV30 to TRBJ2-7; 10 nucleotides align to TRBD2. Losses at the gene ends were 2 bases for V and 2 bases for J; bases not matched to a gene: 6. CDR1 is GTSNPN and CDR2 is SVGIG in the germline V gene (reference sequence). There are 15 residues in the CDR3. The CDR3 sequence: CAWSNLAGGPYEQYF. CDR3 bases: TGTGCCTGGAGTAACTTAGCGGGAGGCCCCTACGAGCAGTACTTC.

The chain is built from TRBV7-6 and TRBJ2-5; 12 positions agree with TRBD2. Per germline, CDR1 SGHVS and CDR2 FNYEAQ. This CDR3 comprises 15 residues. V was clipped by 5 bases and J by 5 bases; unmatched bases: 6. CDR3 sequence reads: CASSPLAGGLETQYF. CDR3 sequence (DNA): TGTGCCAGCAGCCCGCTAGCGGGAGGGCTGGAGACCCAGTACTTC.

This chain connects TRBV6-1 to TRBJ2-7; D is perhaps TRBD1 (5 bases). Germline values: CDR1 MNHNS, CDR2 SASEGT. This CDR3 is built from 15 residues. Trimming took off 1 base at V and 3 bases at J, with 13 bases between the two ends. The CDR3 DNA reads TGTGCCAGCAGTGAAGATTGGACAAGGGGCTACGAGCAGTACTTC. This codes for CASSEDWTRGYEQYF.

The chain carries TRBV11-3 and TRBJ2-7; 7 positions match TRBD2. After removal of 1 base from V and 7 bases from J, the junction contained 10 bases not matched to a gene. Germline loops: CDR1 SGHNT, CDR2 YENEEA. This CDR3 is 15 amino acids long. CDR3 sequence reads: CASSLGWEGPPEQYF. The DNA of the CDR3 is TGTGCCAGCAGCTTAGGGTGGGAGGGTCCGCCGGAGCAGTACTTC. Full variable domain (remainder filled in from reference TRBV11-3 and TRBJ2-7): EAGVVQSPRYKIIEKKQPVAFWCNPISGHNTLYWYLQNLGQGPELLIRYENEEAVDDSQLPKDRFSAERLKGVDSTLKIQPAELGDSAVYLCASSLGWEGPPEQYFGPGTRLTVT.

The V and J genes are TRBV9 and TRBJ1-1; D is ambiguous. CDR1 and CDR2 (germline): SGDLS, YYNGEE. V lost 3 bases and J 3 bases, leaving 12 bases between the germline ends. The CDR3 is 14 residues long. The CDR3 loop reads CASSADSGYTEAFF. Written as DNA, the CDR3 is TGTGCCAGCAGCGCAGACTCGGGGTACACTGAAGCTTTCTTT.

The genes are TRBV5-1 and TRBJ2-5, with 9 bases matching TRBD1. The germline V gene encodes CDR1 SGHRS and CDR2 YFSETQ. J gave up 3 bases and V 0 bases, and 3 bases lay outside the gene matches. The length of the CDR3 is 15 residues. The CDR3 sequence: CASSLAQGAEETQYF. The CDR3 DNA reads as TGCGCCAGCAGCTTGGCACAGGGGGCCGAAGAGACCCAGTACTTC.

This clone has just one count. The chain has TRBV7-3 and TRBJ1-2, with TRBD1 as a possible D gene (5 bases). CDR1 is SGHTA, CDR2 FQGTGA, per germline. The germline V and J ends were trimmed by 1 base and 8 bases, with 11 bases remaining between them. This CDR3 comprises 13 residues. Here the CDR3 reads CASSLRGRDGYTF. The CDR3 coding sequence is TGTGCCAGCAGCTTAAGGGGAAGGGACGGCTACACCTTC.

J is TRBJ1-2 and V is TRBV7-9; 7 bases fit TRBD1. CDR1 is SEHNR and CDR2 is FQNEAQ in the germline V gene (reference sequence). The length of the CDR3 is 15 residues. With 5 bases clipped from V and 7 bases from J, the junction kept 13 bases outside the gene matches. The CDR3 sequence: CASSPTGTVGGGYTF. The CDR3 nucleotides are TGTGCCAGCAGCCCGACCGGGACAGTGGGTGGTGGCTACACCTTC.

The V call is TRBV19, the J call TRBJ1-5, with TRBD1 matching over 7 bases. Germline V CDR1 and CDR2: LNHDA, SQIVND (reference sequence). With V trimmed by 7 bases and J by 2 bases, 14 bases remained unmatched. CDR3 length equals 17 residues. CDR3 region: CASKRQGGLGGNQPQHF. The CDR3 nucleotides are TGTGCCAGTAAGAGACAGGGAGGGTTAGGGGGCAATCAGCCCCAGCATTTT.

This chain joins TRBV28 and TRBJ1-4; D is uncertain. Per the germline V gene, CDR1 is MDHEN and CDR2 is SYDVKM. V gave up 3 bases and J gave up 4 bases, with 6 bases separating them. CDR3 length equals 13 residues. CDR3 DNA: TGTGCCAGCAGTTTCAGTATTAATGAAAAACTGTTTTTT. The encoded protein is CASSFSINEKLFF.

The chain employs TRBV19 and TRBJ2-5, with D tentatively TRBD1 or TRBD2 (5 bases each). From germline, CDR1 is LNHDA and CDR2 SQIVND (reference sequence). V lost 6 bases and J 4 bases, leaving 15 bases between the germline ends. The CDR3 loop spans 14 amino acids. In DNA, the CDR3 is TGTGCCAGTAGGCCGGGACCCCGGCCAGAGACCCAGTACTTC. Translation gives CASRPGPRPETQYF.

The chain joins TRBV20-1 to TRBJ1-5; possibly TRBD1 for D (6 bases). Germline V gene lookup returns CDR1 DFQATT and CDR2 SNEGSKA (reference sequence). CDR3 length: 14 amino acids. V was clipped by 3 bases and J by 4 bases, with 13 bases between them. The CDR3: CSASHRQDNQPQHF. For the CDR3, the DNA is TGCAGTGCTAGTCACCGACAGGATAATCAGCCCCAGCATTTT.

V and J are TRBV28 and TRBJ1-1; tentative D call: TRBD1 (6 bases). Germline assignment: CDR1 MDHEN and CDR2 SYDVKM. CDR3 length equals 13 residues. The V end was cut by 11 bases, the J end by 11 bases, with 24 bases between. CDR3 DNA sequence: TGTGCCGCTATCGGGCAGGGGCAAGGTACGGCTTTCTTT. Translated: CAAIGQGQGTAFF. Full variable domain (outside the CDR3, taken from reference TRBV28 and TRBJ1-1): DVKVTQSSRYLVKRTGEKVFLECVQDMDHENMFWYRQDPGLGLRLIYFSYDVKMKEKGDIPEGYSVSREKKERFSLILESASTNQTSMYLCAAIGQGQGTAFFGQGTRLTVV.

A single count supports this clone. The chain combines TRBV4-1 with TRBJ1-2; D possibly corresponds to TRBD1 (5 bases). Per the germline V gene, CDR1 is MGHRA and CDR2 is YSYEKL. This CDR3 has 16 residues. Deletions cut 1 base from V and 2 bases from J, with 14 bases between. CDR3 bases: TGCGCCAGCAGCCAAGGCCCCACGGGGGTGAACTATGGCTACACCTTC. Translated, it gives CASSQGPTGVNYGYTF.

The V call is TRBV5-1, the J call TRBJ1-1; D might be TRBD1 (5 bases). The V end lost 4 bases, the J end lost 2 bases, and 15 bases lay between the germline ends. From germline, CDR1 is SGHRS and CDR2 YFSETQ. This CDR3 spans 15 amino acids. The CDR3, as DNA: TGCGCCAGCAGCCCTCTGGGGGAGGATAACACTGAAGCTTTCTTT. As protein: CASSPLGEDNTEAFF. Variable domain in full (rest from reference TRBV5-1 and TRBJ1-1): KAGVTQTPRYLIKTRGQQVTLSCSPISGHRSVSWYQQTPGQGLQFLFEYFSETQRNKGNFPGRFSGRQFSNSRSEMNVSTLELGDSALYLCASSPLGEDNTEAFFGQGTRLTVV.

The V call is TRBV5-4, the J call TRBJ1-2, with D hard to call. Germline V gene data show CDR1 as SGHNT and CDR2 as YYREEE (reference sequence). Trimming cost V 1 base and J 5 bases, with 12 bases left between them. This CDR3 contains 14 residues. In nucleotides, the CDR3 is TGTGCCAGCAGCTTGCGGTCGGACGATTATGGCTACACCTTC. Its protein product is CASSLRSDDYGYTF.

This rearrangement joins TRBV4-1 to TRBJ1-2, with a weak D call TRBD1 (5 bases). The CDR3 extends over 16 amino acids. V was shortened by 2 bases and J by 4 bases, with 17 bases between the two germline ends. Germline V gives CDR1 MGHRA, CDR2 YSYEKL. The CDR3 sequence: CASSQKGRALFYGYTF. The CDR3 DNA reads as TGCGCCAGCAGCCAAAAAGGCAGGGCCCTTTTCTATGGCTACACCTTC.

The chain employs TRBV4-1 and TRBJ1-2; TRBD1 agrees at 9 bases. The CDR3 length is 15 residues. Germline CDR1 reads MGHRA; CDR2 reads YSYEKL. Losses at the gene ends were 0 bases for V and 4 bases for J; bases not matched to a gene: 3. This CDR3 is CASSQETGGSYGYTF. CDR3 bases: TGCGCCAGCAGCCAAGAAACAGGGGGCAGCTATGGCTACACCTTC.

The chain carries TRBV7-2 and TRBJ2-1; D gene uncertain. The V end lost 5 bases, the J end lost 10 bases, and 24 bases lay between the germline ends. Per germline, CDR1 SGHTA and CDR2 FQGNSA. The CDR3 covers 16 residues. In nucleotides, the CDR3 is TGTGCCAGCAGCCTACCCACCGCACGCCCAAAAAAGGAGCAGTTCTTC. Amino acid sequence: CASSLPTARPKKEQFF.

DNA for the CDR3: TGTGCCAGCAGTTTCACAGGGGTACTTAGTGGGGGTAACACTGAAGCTTTCTTT. Translating it yields CASSFTGVLSGGNTEAFF. The chain carries TRBV27 and TRBJ1-1; the match to TRBD1 covers 7 bases. CDR1 and CDR2 from the germline V gene are MNHEY and SMNVEV (reference sequence). There are 18 residues in the CDR3. J was trimmed by 2 bases and V by 3 bases; bases with no gene match: 15.

This chain uses TRBV6-5 with TRBJ2-5, with a weak D call TRBD2 (6 bases). Deletions cut 2 bases from V and 5 bases from J, with 15 bases between. CDR1 is MNHEY and CDR2 is SVGAGI in the germline V gene. This CDR3 spans 15 amino acids. This CDR3 is CASSYQSGVVETQYF. DNA for the CDR3: TGTGCCAGCAGTTACCAGTCGGGGGTTGTTGAGACCCAGTACTTC.

CDR3 sequence: CASSPTDNSPLHF. CDR3 DNA sequence: TGTGCCAGCTCCCCGACGGATAATTCACCCCTCCACTTT. This chain links TRBV18 with TRBJ1-6; D is uncertain. Trimming left V 6 bases short and J 5 bases short, with 8 bases between. Looked up from germline, CDR1 is KGHSH and CDR2 is LQKENI. The CDR3 has 13 amino acids.

This chain links TRBV24-1 with TRBJ2-2; D is unresolved. The CDR3 is 12 residues long. Germline loops: CDR1 KGHDR, CDR2 SFDVKD. Trimming shortened V by 3 bases and J by 5 bases, and 3 bases separated the two germline ends. This CDR3 is CATSDSTGELFF. CDR3 nucleotides: TGTGCCACCAGTGATAGTACCGGGGAGCTGTTTTTT.

The V call is TRBV10-3, the J call TRBJ1-5; D remains ambiguous. The germline gives CDR1 ENHRY, CDR2 SYGVKD. The CDR3 runs to 16 residues. V dropped 2 bases and J dropped 0 bases, with 11 bases sitting between them. DNA for the CDR3: TGTGCCATCAGTGAGGTCGGGTCGACTAGCAATCAGCCCCAGCATTTT. Amino acids: CAISEVGSTSNQPQHF.

A few counts support this clone. This chain links TRBV30 with TRBJ2-1; D unclear. Trimming cost V 4 bases and J 3 bases, with 13 bases left between them. The germline V gene encodes CDR1 GTSNPN and CDR2 SVGIG (reference sequence). The CDR3 is 14 amino acids. Written as DNA, the CDR3 is TGTGCCTGGAACCAACTAACCGACTACAATGAGCAGTTCTTC. Translated: CAWNQLTDYNEQFF.

This clone appeared once. The V call is TRBV7-3, the J call TRBJ2-1; a weak D match, TRBD2 (6 bases). Germline V gives CDR1 SGHTA, CDR2 FQGTGA. Trimming stripped 0 bases from V and 9 bases from J, with 12 bases between. The CDR3 spans 14 residues. CDR3 protein: CASSLTRASVEQFF. CDR3 DNA: TGTGCCAGCAGCTTAACCCGGGCTAGCGTTGAGCAGTTCTTC.

The chain is built from TRBV6-5 and TRBJ1-1; 7 nucleotides agree with TRBD1. The ends lost 4 bases at V and 7 bases at J; junction bases unmatched: 6. CDR1 and CDR2 from the germline V gene are MNHEY and SVGAGI. CDR3 length: 13 residues. The CDR3 region is CASSSTRTGEAFF. CDR3 coding DNA: TGTGCCAGCAGTTCCACTCGGACAGGTGAAGCTTTCTTT.